This T cell receptor beta chain was observed in a study of identical twins (dated by TCRdb to 2016 to 2017). Turning to the overall study: To test whether fetal clonotypes persist, the study used deep sequencing on TCR alpha and beta repertoires from monozygotic twins, unrelated adults of various ages, and cord blood. To rule out contamination, replicate twin experiments were performed at different times with different library preparation protocols.

Including cysteine and phenylalanine, the CDR3 has 21 amino acids. Only the CDR3 DNA is retained, 63 bases long and in frame from the first base. CDR1 MGHRA and CDR2 YSYEKL were looked up in the germline V gene. Clipping removes 2 bases from V and 0 bases from J, with 14 as the unmatched junction base count. What the authors observed across the whole study: Out-of-frame TCR alpha sharing in monozygotic twins was systematically underestimated by recombination models, whereas sharing between unrelated individuals was in agreement with the recombination models. Because the same donors could not be followed over many years, the conclusions depended on cross-sectional statistical analysis. Zero-insertion analyses could be partly confounded by invariant T cells such as MAIT and iNKT, although diverse VJ usage argued against such confounding for most clonotypes. Abundant cord blood beta clonotypes had fewer insertions, young adult naive repertoires showed a similar but weaker trend, and memory repertoires showed no such trend. Excess twin sharing in beta out-of-frame sequences was weaker because fewer shared sequences lowered the signal-to-noise ratio. Out-of-frame TCR alpha sequences shared between twins showed an excess of low generation-probability sequences compared with coincidental sharing between unrelated individuals.

A note on this clonotype: The target of this receptor is not known. Within one base of it there is no much larger clone, and no base qualities were kept.

Libraries came from 5' RACE. For sequencing, an Illumina HiSeq 2000 was employed. Template switching added a universal primer binding site, and the final cDNA carried a unique molecular identifier that allowed TCR cDNA molecules to be counted accurately. First-strand cDNA for TCR alpha and beta chains was synthesized from specific primers in the conserved constant-segment region. To control for contamination, every cDNA library carried two barcodes: a SMART-Mk sample barcode plus Illumina barcodes. Two successive PCR steps introduced TruSeq adapter sequences along with Illumina sample barcodes. The Illumina HiSeq platform was used with custom primers to sequence TCR alpha and beta cDNA libraries. Per the authors' processing: MiGEC was used to process raw reads and extract unique molecular identifiers, and MiXCR was used to find CDR3 positions. For each individual, recombination models were inferred using an EM algorithm with the repgenHMM and IGoR tools. The analysis of shared clonotypes was done with the tcR package in R, with sharing normalized by the product of cloneset sizes. To study raw recombination without the effects of thymic and clonal selection, out-of-frame nonproductive sequences were analyzed. TCRdb handled the public reads itself, with Q25 trimming in fastp and clone calling in MiXCR, and kept productive beta chains. For every CDR3 protein sequence, its rows merge into one entry that carries the most common genes and DNA. The V and J calls were determined by TCRdb, not by the authors. Here the sample has 1.5 million to 2 million distinct CDR3 sequences; less than 40% occur a single time. The ten largest clones capture 0.27% of the sample.

Every donor in the study was a healthy Caucasian. This receptor chain uses TRBV4-1 and TRBJ2-3; the junction holds 13 bases that match TRBD2. This receptor was taken from a newborn girl in good health. Sequencing input: cord blood. The bases are TGCGCCAGCAGCCAAAGCCGACTAGCGGGAGGCCCTCGTTCTAGCACAGATACGCAGTATTTT. It translates as CASSQSRLAGGPRSSTDTQYF.